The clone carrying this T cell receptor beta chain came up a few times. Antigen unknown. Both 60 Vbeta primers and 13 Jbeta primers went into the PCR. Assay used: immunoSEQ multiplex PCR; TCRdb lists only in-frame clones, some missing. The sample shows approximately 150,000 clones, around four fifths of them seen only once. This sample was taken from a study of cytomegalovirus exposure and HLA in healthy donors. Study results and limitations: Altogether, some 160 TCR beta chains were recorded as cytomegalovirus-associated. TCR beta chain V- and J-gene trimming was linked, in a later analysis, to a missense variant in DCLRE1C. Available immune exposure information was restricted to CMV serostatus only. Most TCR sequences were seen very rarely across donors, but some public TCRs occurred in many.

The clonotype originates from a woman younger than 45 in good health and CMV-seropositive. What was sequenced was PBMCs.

This chain's CDR3 is CASSRAQTGDEKLFF. As DNA, the CDR3 is TGTGCCAGCAGTCGCGCTCAGACAGGGGATGAAAAACTGTTTTTT. The chain recombines TRBV27 with TRBJ1-4, with 8 bases lining up with TRBD1. This CDR3 is 15 amino acids long. Germline CDR1 and CDR2: MNHEY and SMNVEV (reference sequence). The ends lost 5 bases at V and 6 bases at J; junction bases unmatched: 8.